This T cell receptor (beta chain) stems from a study of OX40 agonist ivuxolimab in advanced cancers. Libraries were prepared by immunoSEQ multiplex PCR; TCRdb keeps only in-frame clonotypes and omits some of them. Among 77,000 or so clones listed, 86% were seen once. V lost 2 bases and J 8 bases, leaving 6 bases between the germline ends. CDR3 size: 11 residues. The germline V gene encodes CDR1 MNHEY and CDR2 SVGAGI. The receptor's source is an adult with an advanced solid tumor such as melanoma, head and neck, liver or kidney cancer. Here the sequenced sample was CD4+ or CD8+ T cells sorted from blood, taken in a trial of the OX40 agonist ivuxolimab. V gene TRBV6-5 combines with J gene TRBJ1-2; D uncertain. CDR3 region: CASSYGLGYTF. In DNA, the CDR3 is TGTGCCAGCAGTTACGGACTAGGCTACACCTTC.